The source of this TCR beta chain is a study of shared clonotypes between healthy human individuals. Overall study: CD4 naive and CD4 memory each took three plates per donor, while CD8 naive took two and CD8 memory one. Study-level results: Estimated clonotype richness was generally higher in naive than memory subsets. Exclusively blood specimens were collected; tissue repertoires likely differ.

Using immunoSEQ multiplex PCR, the repertoire was profiled, and TCRdb retains in-frame clones only, with some absent. This sample carries roughly 1,500,000 clones, 95% to 99% of them seen once, and the ten largest clones take roughly 0.45%. Germline loops: CDR1 MGHDK, CDR2 SYGVNS. V was cut by 8 bases and J by 7 bases, with 14 bases left in between. This CDR3 is built from 12 residues. About this clone: Its antigen remains unknown.

Into CD45RA+ naive and CD45RA-negative memory subsets, the CD4+ cells were split. The source material was naive CD4+ T cells sorted from blood. The sample's subset: CD45RA+ positively selected. The clonotype comes from a man aged 25-45 years in good health. V usage is TRBV25-1 and J usage is TRBJ1-2; maybe TRBD1 (5 bases). CDR3 in amino acids: CASQDRGSGYTF. CDR3 bases: TGTGCCAGCCAGGACCGGGGGAGTGGCTACACCTTC.